This TCR beta chain was documented in a study of identical twins. The donor group consisted entirely of healthy Caucasians. Study-wide results and caveats: Models underestimated how often monozygotic twins shared out-of-frame TCR alpha. Cord blood's abundant beta clonotypes had fewer insertions, unlike memory repertoires. Among out-of-frame alpha sequences shared by twins, low generation probability occurred in excess.

Trimming took 2 bases from V and 2 from J, leaving 13 bases between them. Germline V gene lookup returns CDR1 DFQATT and CDR2 SNEGSKA (reference sequence). The CDR3 totals 14 residues. TCRdb re-called the 5' RACE reads with MiXCR, one entry per CDR3 protein. The sample includes approximately 260,000 distinct CDR3 sequences, about 8.3% of them seen just once. This clonotype was detected only a few times. The antigen is not known. The sample was also linked to a second study, of yellow fever vaccine responses in identical twins.

The V call is TRBV20-1, the J call TRBJ2-7; perhaps D is TRBD1 or TRBD2 (5 bases each). This TCR derives from a woman in her late teens or twenties in good health. The specimen sequenced was CD8+ T cells sorted from blood. The CDR3 protein is CSARPFGATYEQYF. The CDR3 bases are TGCAGTGCTAGACCCTTCGGGGCCACCTACGAGCAGTACTTC.